The 18 T cell receptor beta chains reported below all come from one sample, sequenced in a study of T cell repertoires in cytomegalovirus infection. A single record per CDR3 protein comes from TCRdb applying MiXCR to the reads. The sample lists 310,000 or so distinct CDR3 sequences, about 9.1% occurring once. Specimen: PBMCs. These receptor sequences come from a human donor in good health (CMV status not recorded). Some clones in this sample may be carry-over from other donors' samples.

This clonotype occurred many times. The chain joins TRBV10-3 to TRBJ1-2, with no clear D. CDR3 length: 14 residues. CDR1 is ENHRY and CDR2 is SYGVKD in the germline V gene. V gave up 7 bases and J gave up 8 bases, with 20 bases separating them. The CDR3 nucleotides read TGTGCCATCAAACTAGCAGAACAGACTGGGGGCTACACCTTC. This translates into CAIKLAEQTGGYTF.

This clonotype was counted at least ten times. The chain employs TRBV7-9 and TRBJ1-4; D may be TRBD1 (6 bases). Per the germline V gene, CDR1 is SEHNR and CDR2 is FQNEAQ (reference sequence). Trimming pared 5 bases from V and 8 bases from J, leaving 15 bases between. This CDR3 has 14 residues. The CDR3 bases are TGTGCCAGCAGCCACTACAGGGATGAGGAAAAACTGTTTTTT. Its protein is CASSHYRDEEKLFF.

In its sample, this clonotype was seen a few times. The chain couples TRBV18 to TRBJ1-1; no clear D gene. Germline V gene data show CDR1 as KGHSH and CDR2 as LQKENI. Deletions cut 5 bases from V and 0 bases from J, with 13 bases between. The CDR3 spans 15 residues. CDR3 in DNA: TGTGCCAGCTCAAAAAACTCGGGGATGAACACTGAAGCTTTCTTT. Its translation is CASSKNSGMNTEAFF.

This clonotype was counted many times. V and J are TRBV27 and TRBJ2-2; possibly TRBD1 for D (5 bases). Trimming left V 2 bases short and J 5 bases short, with 9 bases between. There are 14 residues in the CDR3. Germline CDR1 reads MNHEY; CDR2 reads SMNVEV (reference sequence). CDR3 sequence reads: CASSLKGLTGELFF. In DNA form, the CDR3 reads TGTGCCAGCAGTTTAAAGGGGTTAACCGGGGAGCTGTTTTTT.

The sample holds many counts of this clonotype. The chain recombines TRBV12-3 or TRBV12-4 with TRBJ2-2; 13 nucleotides agree with TRBD2. The J segment lost 5 bases and the V segment lost 4 bases, leaving 7 bases of the junction unmatched. The CDR3 contains 17 residues. The CDR3 loop is CASSSGLAGFGTGELFF. CDR3 sequence (DNA): TGTGCCAGCAGTTCGGGACTAGCGGGGTTCGGTACCGGGGAGCTGTTTTTT.

The table lists this clonotype with many counts. This chain joins TRBV7-2 and TRBJ2-1, with D hard to call. Germline CDR1 reads SGHTA; CDR2 reads FQGNSA. This CDR3 is built from 14 residues. V was shortened by 3 bases and J by 8 bases, with 14 bases between the two germline ends. The CDR3 coding sequence is TGTGCCAGCAGCTTCCGGGTTAAGGACGATGAGCAGTTCTTC. Its translation is CASSFRVKDDEQFF.

This clonotype was counted many times. CDR3 bases: TGTGCCAGCTTATTCGGTCATAAGAGCTCCTACAATGAGCAGTTCTTC. Translating it yields CASLFGHKSSYNEQFF. V and J are TRBV6-2 or TRBV6-3 and TRBJ2-1; no clear D gene. CDR1 is MNHEY, CDR2 SVGEGT, per germline. V lost 8 bases to trimming and J lost 0 bases, with 17 bases between them. This CDR3 comprises 16 residues.

A word on this clonotype: Since a much larger clone is just one base distant, this may be a read error. The chain employs TRBV5-4 and TRBJ2-3, with 8 bases matching TRBD1. The V and J ends lost 4 bases and 9 bases, in that order; junction bases with no gene match: 16. Germline lookup yields CDR1 SGHNT and CDR2 YYREEE (reference sequence). The CDR3 is 16 amino acids. DNA for the CDR3: TGTGCCAGCAGCCAACCGTACAGGGGGTCAGGCGGAACGCAGTATTTT. It is translated as CASSQPYRGSGGTQYF.

This clonotype was seen ten or more times. The DNA of the CDR3 is TGTGCCAGCAGCACCCGGACGGGGAAGGAGACCCAGTACTTC. Its translation: CASSTRTGKETQYF. This rearrangement joins TRBV7-9 to TRBJ2-5, with D maybe TRBD2 (5 bases). Germline-derived CDR1 and CDR2 are SEHNR and FQNEAQ (reference sequence). V was clipped by 5 bases and J by 5 bases, with 15 bases between them. The CDR3 has 14 amino acids.

This clonotype was recorded at least ten times. The chain combines TRBV6-6 with TRBJ2-3; TRBD1 agrees at 7 bases. There are 15 residues in the CDR3. Germline CDR1 reads MNHNY; CDR2 reads SVGAGI (reference sequence). The ends lost 2 bases at V and 5 bases at J; junction bases unmatched: 7. CDR3 amino acids: CASSYRGRSGDTQYF. The CDR3 nucleotides are TGTGCCAGCAGTTACAGGGGGCGCAGTGGAGATACGCAGTATTTT.

There are many counts of this clonotype. The chain uses TRBV7-9 and TRBJ2-7; 7 bases match TRBD2. In germline, CDR1 is SEHNR, CDR2 FQNEAQ (reference sequence). CDR3 size: 17 residues. J lost 0 bases, V lost 3 bases, and 11 bases had no gene match. The CDR3 region is CASSFFSGTTFSYEQYV. The DNA for the CDR3 is TGTGCCAGCAGCTTCTTTTCCGGGACTACGTTCTCCTACGAGCAGTACGTC.

Only a few counts were recorded for this clonotype. The chain is built from TRBV5-5 and TRBJ1-5, with 9 positions matching TRBD1. The V gene end was trimmed by 1 base and the J gene end by 2 bases; junction bases not matched to a gene: 4. CDR1 is SGHKS and CDR2 is YYEKEE in the germline V gene (reference sequence). This CDR3 comprises 16 residues. The CDR3 DNA reads TGTGCCAGCAGCTTGTGGGGACAGGGAGGCAATCAGCCCCAGCATTTT. Its translation: CASSLWGQGGNQPQHF.

At least ten counts were recorded for this clonotype. The chain combines TRBV6-2 or TRBV6-3 with TRBJ1-1; 9 positions match TRBD1. The CDR3 is made up of 15 amino acids. Germline CDR1 and CDR2: MNHEY and SVGEGT. J gave up 1 base and V 7 bases, and 7 bases lay outside the gene matches. The CDR3: CASNGQGKGNTEAFF. The DNA of the CDR3 is TGTGCCAGCAACGGACAGGGGAAGGGGAACACTGAAGCTTTCTTT.

Many counts were recorded for this clonotype. The V and J genes are TRBV29-1 and TRBJ1-5; TRBD1 matches 11 bases. The germline V gene encodes CDR1 SQVTM and CDR2 ANQGSEA. V lost 6 bases, J lost 5 bases, and 3 bases stayed unmatched. The CDR3 consists of 13 residues. Here the CDR3 DNA reads TGCAGCGTCCGGGGACAGGGGGATCAGCCCCAGCATTTT. Amino acid sequence: CSVRGQGDQPQHF.

The table lists this clonotype with many counts. This rearrangement joins TRBV5-1 to TRBJ2-7, with a possible D match to TRBD2 (6 bases). Trimming pared 4 bases from V and 2 bases from J, leaving 13 bases between. The CDR3 extends over 14 amino acids. Germline CDR1 is SGHRS and CDR2 is YFSETQ. The CDR3: CASSGTGSPYEQYF. CDR3 DNA: TGCGCCAGCAGCGGAACCGGGAGCCCCTACGAGCAGTACTTC.

This clonotype was seen repeatedly, ten times or more. This chain links TRBV10-3 with TRBJ1-4; D is possibly TRBD1 (5 bases). CDR3 length: 21 amino acids. The V and J ends lost 6 bases and 0 bases respectively, with 29 bases between them. Germline assignment: CDR1 ENHRY and CDR2 SYGVKD. As DNA, the CDR3 is TGTGCCATCAGGAAGGGTCCGTCTCCGGGGACGGATACTACAACTAATGAAAAACTGTTTTTT. Translation: CAIRKGPSPGTDTTTNEKLFF.

The chain recombines TRBV6-5 with TRBJ2-3; maybe TRBD2 (6 bases). CDR1 and CDR2 from the germline V gene are MNHEY and SVGAGI. Trimming left V 8 bases short and J 1 base short, with 10 bases between. This CDR3 is built from 13 residues. The CDR3 sequence: CASWRAGTDTQYF. The DNA for the CDR3 is TGTGCCAGCTGGAGGGCCGGCACAGATACGCAGTATTTT.

In its sample, this clonotype was seen a few times. This chain uses TRBV27 with TRBJ2-2; D is unresolved. Germline V lookup: CDR1 MNHEY, CDR2 SMNVEV (reference sequence). This CDR3 has 13 residues. Trimming took off 2 bases at V and 8 bases at J, with 9 bases between the two ends. This chain's CDR3 is CASSLGGSGELFF. The CDR3 DNA is TGTGCCAGCAGTTTAGGTGGTTCAGGGGAGCTGTTTTTT.